The T cell receptor (beta chain) described here comes from a study of early T cells in non-severe SARS-CoV-2 infection. On the study more broadly: Sequenced material consisted of bulk RNA (from unsorted whole blood), and chains were unpaired. Study results and caveats: Matching with VDJdb favored anti-spike CD8 responses (missing private and CD4 specificities).

This clonotype was seen at least ten times. Its target is unknown. Unique molecular identifiers (one per individual cDNA molecule) were attached. TCRdb re-analysed the 5' RACE reads in MiXCR, keeping a single row per CDR3 protein. The table shows 25,000 to 30,000 distinct CDR3 sequences, with about 4.5% occurring only once. Germline loops: CDR1 SGDLS, CDR2 YYNGEE. The V gene lost 3 bases and the J gene lost 4 bases, with 10 bases spanning the gap. CDR3 size: 13 residues. Sample: whole blood. The chain links TRBV9 to TRBJ1-1; D may be TRBD1 (6 bases). The receptor's source is an adult who was a healthcare worker with PCR-confirmed SARS-CoV-2 infection or an uninfected control (not recorded which). The CDR3 nucleotides read TGTGCCAGCAGCGAGGACAGATTCACTGAAGCTTTCTTT. Its protein product is CASSEDRFTEAFF.